This T cell receptor beta chain appears in the sequencing data of a study of OX40 agonist ivuxolimab in advanced cancers. About the study: At about 81% male, the cohort had a mean age of approximately 60 years, ranging from roughly 20 to 90. Partial responses, seen in three patients, involved one hepatocellular carcinoma and two cutaneous melanomas. Points from the study as a whole: At 0.1 to 3.0 mg/kg, clonal expansion of CD4+ and CD8+ blood T cells had occurred by week 6.

V was shortened by 8 bases and J by 3 bases, with 12 bases between the two germline ends. The CDR3 consists of 13 residues. The germline gives CDR1 SNHLY, CDR2 FYNNEI. Notes on this clone: Its target is not known.

The assay was immunoSEQ multiplex PCR, and TCRdb's table has in-frame clones only and misses some. The sample has 30,000 or so clones; 85% to 95% are singletons. The TCR originated in an adult with an advanced solid tumor such as melanoma, head and neck, liver or kidney cancer. The chain links TRBV2 to TRBJ2-3; no firm D call. The material was CD4+ or CD8+ T cells sorted from blood, obtained in a trial of the OX40 agonist ivuxolimab. As DNA, the CDR3 is TGTGCCAGCGATGGCAATTATACAGATACGCAGTATTTT. It is translated as CASDGNYTDTQYF. The whole variable domain, remainder taken from reference TRBV2 and TRBJ2-3, is EPEVTQTPSHQVTQMGQEVILRCVPISNHLYFYWYRQILGQKVEFLVSFYNNEISEKSEIFDDQFSVERPDGSNFTLKIRSTKLEDSAMYFCASDGNYTDTQYFGPGTRLTVL.